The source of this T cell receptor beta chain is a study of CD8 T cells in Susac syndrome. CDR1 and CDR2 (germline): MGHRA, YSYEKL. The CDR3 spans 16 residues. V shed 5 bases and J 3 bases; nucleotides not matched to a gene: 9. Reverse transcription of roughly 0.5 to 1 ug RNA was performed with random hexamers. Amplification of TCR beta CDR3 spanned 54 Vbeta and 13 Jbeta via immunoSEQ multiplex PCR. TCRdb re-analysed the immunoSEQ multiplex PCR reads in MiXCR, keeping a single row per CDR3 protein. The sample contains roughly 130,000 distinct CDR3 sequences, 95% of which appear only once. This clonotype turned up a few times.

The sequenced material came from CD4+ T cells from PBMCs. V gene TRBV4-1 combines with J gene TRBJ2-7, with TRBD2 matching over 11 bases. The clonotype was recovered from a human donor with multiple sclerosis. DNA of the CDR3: TGCGCCAGCAGCAAAGCCGGGACTAGCGGAGTCTACGAGCAGTACTTC. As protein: CASSKAGTSGVYEQYF.